The present T cell receptor beta chain was sequenced within a study of blood T cell repertoires in COVID-19. As for the study in general: From T cells, B-cell-depleted T cells, or PBMCs came the material, which was cDNA or gDNA.

The cohort comprised adults aged about 18 to 90 years residing in approximately 25 US areas. Donors were grouped by their self-reported clinical history. Per the original methods: Estimated nucleated cell counts came from reference gene primer amplification. TCRdb's copy holds only in-frame clones and misses some; the assay was immunoSEQ multiplex PCR. V and J calls plus clone size are reproduced from that table; the DNA served to infer D and trimming. The data show approximately 450,000 clones, 75% to 90% seen once. CDR3 length equals 16 residues. Per germline, CDR1 MNHEY and CDR2 SMNVEV (reference sequence). V lost 2 bases to trimming and J lost 2 bases; unmatched junction nucleotides: 3.

The receptor comes from a man under 40 who had recovered from COVID-19. Sample: PBMCs or T cells enriched from blood (not recorded which). The chain employs TRBV27 and TRBJ2-2, with 9 bases that match TRBD1. CDR3 sequence: CASSLEDRGNTGELFF. The CDR3 nucleotides read TGTGCCAGCAGTTTAGAGGACAGGGGAAACACCGGGGAGCTGTTTTTT.